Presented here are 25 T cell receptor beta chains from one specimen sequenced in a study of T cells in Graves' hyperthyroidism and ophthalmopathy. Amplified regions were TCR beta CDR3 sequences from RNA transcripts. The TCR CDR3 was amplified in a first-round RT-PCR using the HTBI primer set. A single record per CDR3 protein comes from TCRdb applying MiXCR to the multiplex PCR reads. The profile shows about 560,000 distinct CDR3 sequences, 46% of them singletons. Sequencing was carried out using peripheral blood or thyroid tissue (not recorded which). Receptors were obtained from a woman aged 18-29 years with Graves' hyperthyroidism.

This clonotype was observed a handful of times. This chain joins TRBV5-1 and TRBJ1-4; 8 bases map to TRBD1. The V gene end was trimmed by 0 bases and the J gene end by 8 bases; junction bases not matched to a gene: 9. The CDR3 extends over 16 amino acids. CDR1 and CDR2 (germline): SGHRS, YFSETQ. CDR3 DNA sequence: TGCGCCAGCAGCTTGGTGGACAGGGCCCCTTCCGAAAAACTGTTTTTT. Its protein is CASSLVDRAPSEKLFF.

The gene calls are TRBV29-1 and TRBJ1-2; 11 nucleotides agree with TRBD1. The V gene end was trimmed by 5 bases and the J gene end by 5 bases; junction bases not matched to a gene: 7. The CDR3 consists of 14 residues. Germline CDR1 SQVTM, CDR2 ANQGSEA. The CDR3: CSVLPGQGEYGYTF. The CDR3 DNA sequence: TGCAGCGTTCTGCCGGGACAGGGGGAATATGGCTACACCTTC.

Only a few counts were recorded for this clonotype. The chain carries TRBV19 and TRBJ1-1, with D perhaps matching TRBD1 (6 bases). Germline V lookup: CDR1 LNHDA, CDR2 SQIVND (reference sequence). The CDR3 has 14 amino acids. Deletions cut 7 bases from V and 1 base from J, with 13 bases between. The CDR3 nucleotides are TGTGCCAGTACCAGGGGCAGTACGAACACTGAAGCTTTCTTT. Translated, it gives CASTRGSTNTEAFF.

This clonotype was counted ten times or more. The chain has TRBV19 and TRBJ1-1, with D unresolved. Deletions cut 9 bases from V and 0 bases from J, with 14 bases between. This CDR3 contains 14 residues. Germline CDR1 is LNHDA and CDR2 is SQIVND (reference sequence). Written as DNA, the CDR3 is TGTGCCAGCAGCTTAGGGCGGATGAACACTGAAGCTTTCTTT. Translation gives CASSLGRMNTEAFF.

The CDR3 DNA follows: TGTGCCAGCAGTGACGAAGGACAGGGTCAAGAGACCCAGTACTTC. Amino acids: CASSDEGQGQETQYF. The gene calls are TRBV25-1 and TRBJ2-5, with 8 bases identical to TRBD1. The germline V gene has CDR1 MGHDK and CDR2 SYGVNS. The length of the CDR3 is 15 residues. Unmatched junction bases numbered 5, after V lost 3 bases and J lost 2 bases.

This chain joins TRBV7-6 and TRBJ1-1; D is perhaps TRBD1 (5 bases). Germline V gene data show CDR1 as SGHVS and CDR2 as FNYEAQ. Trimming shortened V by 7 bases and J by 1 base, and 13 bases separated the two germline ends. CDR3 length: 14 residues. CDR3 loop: CASTLGGANTEAFF. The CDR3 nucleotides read TGTGCCAGCACCCTTGGAGGGGCGAACACTGAAGCTTTCTTT.

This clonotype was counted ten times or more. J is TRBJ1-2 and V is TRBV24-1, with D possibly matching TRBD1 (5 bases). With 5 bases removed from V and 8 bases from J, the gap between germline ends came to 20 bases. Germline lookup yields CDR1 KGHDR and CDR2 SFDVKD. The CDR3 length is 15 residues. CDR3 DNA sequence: TGTGCCACCAGTGCTAACGACCCGACAGTAGTGGGCTACACCTTC. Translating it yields CATSANDPTVVGYTF.

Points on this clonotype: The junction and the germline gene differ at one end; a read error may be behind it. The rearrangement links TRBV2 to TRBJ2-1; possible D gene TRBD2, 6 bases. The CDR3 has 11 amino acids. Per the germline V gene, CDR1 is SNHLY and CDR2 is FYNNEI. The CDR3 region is CAIPGDGEHFF. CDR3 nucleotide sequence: TGTGCCATCCCGGGGGACGGGGAGCATTTCTTC.

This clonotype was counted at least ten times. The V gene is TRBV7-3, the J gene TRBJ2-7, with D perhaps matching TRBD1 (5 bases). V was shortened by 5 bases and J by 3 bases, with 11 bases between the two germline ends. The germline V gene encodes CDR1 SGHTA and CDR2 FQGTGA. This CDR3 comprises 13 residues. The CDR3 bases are TGTGCCAGCAGCAAGGGGCCTGGCTACGAGCAGTACTTC. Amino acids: CASSKGPGYEQYF.

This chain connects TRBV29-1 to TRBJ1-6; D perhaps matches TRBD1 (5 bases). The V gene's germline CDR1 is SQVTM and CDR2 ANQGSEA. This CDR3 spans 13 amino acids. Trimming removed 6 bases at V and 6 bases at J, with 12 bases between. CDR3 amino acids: CSVRGTANSPLHF. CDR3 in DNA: TGCAGCGTGAGAGGGACGGCTAATTCACCCCTCCACTTT.

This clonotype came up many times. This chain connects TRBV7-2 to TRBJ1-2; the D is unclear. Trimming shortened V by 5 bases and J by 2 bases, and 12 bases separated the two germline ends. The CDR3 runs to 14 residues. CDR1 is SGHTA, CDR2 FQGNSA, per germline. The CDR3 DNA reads TGTGCCAGCAGCCCAGCCAAGCCCAACTATGGCTACACCTTC. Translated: CASSPAKPNYGYTF.

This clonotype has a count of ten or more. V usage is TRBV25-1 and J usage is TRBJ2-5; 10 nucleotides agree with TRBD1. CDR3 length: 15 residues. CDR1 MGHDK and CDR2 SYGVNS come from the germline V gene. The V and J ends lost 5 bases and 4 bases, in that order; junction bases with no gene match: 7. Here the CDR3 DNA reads TGTGCCAGCAGTCGTCAATGGACAGGGGGAGAGACCCAGTACTTC. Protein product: CASSRQWTGGETQYF.

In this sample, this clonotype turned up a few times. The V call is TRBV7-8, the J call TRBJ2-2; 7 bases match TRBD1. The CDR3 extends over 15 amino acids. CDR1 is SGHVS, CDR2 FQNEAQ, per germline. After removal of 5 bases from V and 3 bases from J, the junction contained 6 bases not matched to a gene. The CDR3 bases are TGTGCCAGCAGCCTCACAGGGGCCGACACCGGGGAGCTGTTTTTT. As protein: CASSLTGADTGELFF.

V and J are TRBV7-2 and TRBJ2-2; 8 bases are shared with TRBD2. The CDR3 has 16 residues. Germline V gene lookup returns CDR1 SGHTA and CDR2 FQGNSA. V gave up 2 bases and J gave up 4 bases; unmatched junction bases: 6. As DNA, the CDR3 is TGTGCCAGCAGCTTAACGGGAGGGCCGATCACCGGGGAGCTGTTTTTT. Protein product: CASSLTGGPITGELFF.

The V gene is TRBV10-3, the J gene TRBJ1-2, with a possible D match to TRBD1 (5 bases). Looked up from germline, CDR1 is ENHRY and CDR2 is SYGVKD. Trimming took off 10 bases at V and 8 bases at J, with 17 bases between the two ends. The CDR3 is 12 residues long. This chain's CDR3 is CASVEAGHGYTF. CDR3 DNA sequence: TGTGCCAGCGTTGAGGCAGGGCACGGCTACACCTTC.

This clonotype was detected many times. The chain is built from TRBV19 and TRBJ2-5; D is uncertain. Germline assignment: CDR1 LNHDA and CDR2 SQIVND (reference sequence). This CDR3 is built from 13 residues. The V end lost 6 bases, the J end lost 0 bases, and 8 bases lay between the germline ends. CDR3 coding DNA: TGTGCCAGTAGGACGGCGTACCAAGAGACCCAGTACTTC. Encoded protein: CASRTAYQETQYF.

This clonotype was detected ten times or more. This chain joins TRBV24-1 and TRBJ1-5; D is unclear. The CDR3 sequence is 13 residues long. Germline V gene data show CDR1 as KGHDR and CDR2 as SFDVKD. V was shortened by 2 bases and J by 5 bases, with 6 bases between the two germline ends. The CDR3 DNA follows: TGTGCCACCAGTGATTACCGGGATCAGCCCCAGCATTTT. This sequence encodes CATSDYRDQPQHF.

The CDR3, as DNA: TGTGCCATCAGTGAGAAGAGCGGGAGTCGGTACGAGCAGTACTTC. This gives the protein CAISEKSGSRYEQYF. The V call is TRBV10-3, the J call TRBJ2-7; 8 bases fit TRBD2. This CDR3 comprises 15 residues. Germline V lookup: CDR1 ENHRY, CDR2 SYGVKD. Losses at the gene ends were 2 bases for V and 4 bases for J; bases not matched to a gene: 7.

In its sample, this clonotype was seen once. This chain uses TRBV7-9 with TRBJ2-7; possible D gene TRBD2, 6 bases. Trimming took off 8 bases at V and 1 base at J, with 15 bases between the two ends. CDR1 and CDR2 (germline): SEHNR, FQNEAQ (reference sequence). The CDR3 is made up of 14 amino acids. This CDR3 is CASSGVRQSYEQYF. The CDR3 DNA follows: TGTGCCAGCTCGGGGGTCAGACAGTCCTACGAGCAGTACTTC.

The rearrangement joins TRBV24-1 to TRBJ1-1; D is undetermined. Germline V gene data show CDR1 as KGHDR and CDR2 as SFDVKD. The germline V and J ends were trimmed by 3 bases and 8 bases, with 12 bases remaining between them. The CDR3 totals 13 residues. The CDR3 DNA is TGTGCCACCAGTGATCCCGAAGGTTTAGAAGCTTTCTTT. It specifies CATSDPEGLEAFF.

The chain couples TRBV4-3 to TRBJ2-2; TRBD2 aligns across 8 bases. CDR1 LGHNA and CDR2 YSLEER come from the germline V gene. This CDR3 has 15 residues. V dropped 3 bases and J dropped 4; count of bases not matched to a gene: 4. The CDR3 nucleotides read TGCGCCAGCAGCCAGTCAGCGGGAGCCACCGGGGAGCTGTTTTTT. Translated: CASSQSAGATGELFF.

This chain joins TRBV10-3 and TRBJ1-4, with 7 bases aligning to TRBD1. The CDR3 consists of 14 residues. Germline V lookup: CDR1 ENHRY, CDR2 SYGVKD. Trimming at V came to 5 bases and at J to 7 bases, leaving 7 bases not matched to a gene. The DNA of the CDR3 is TGTGCCATCAGTCCCACAGGGGTGGGTGAAAAACTGTTTTTT. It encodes CAISPTGVGEKLFF.

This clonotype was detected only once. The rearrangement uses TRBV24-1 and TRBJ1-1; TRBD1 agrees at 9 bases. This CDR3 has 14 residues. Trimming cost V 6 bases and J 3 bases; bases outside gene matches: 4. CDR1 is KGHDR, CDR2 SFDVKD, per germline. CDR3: CATSPRDRDTEAFF. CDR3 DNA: TGTGCCACCAGTCCCCGGGACAGGGACACTGAAGCTTTCTTT.

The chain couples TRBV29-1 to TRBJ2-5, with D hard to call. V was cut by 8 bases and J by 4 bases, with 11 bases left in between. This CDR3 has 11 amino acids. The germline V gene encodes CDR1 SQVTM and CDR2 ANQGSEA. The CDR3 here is CSLEARETQYF. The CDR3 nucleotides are TGCAGCTTAGAGGCTAGAGAGACCCAGTACTTC.

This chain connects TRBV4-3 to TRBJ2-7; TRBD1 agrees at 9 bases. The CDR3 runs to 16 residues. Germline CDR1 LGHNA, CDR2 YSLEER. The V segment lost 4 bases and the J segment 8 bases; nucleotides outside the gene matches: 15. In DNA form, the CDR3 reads TGCGCCAGCAGCCGTACCGGGACAGGGTTTCAGCCCCAGCAGTACTTC. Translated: CASSRTGTGFQPQQYF.